These T cell receptor beta chains were read from a single sample in a study of T-cell memory formation after mild COVID-19. TCRdb analysed the 5' RACE reads with MiXCR anew, one entry per CDR3 protein. The sample records a few hundred thousand distinct CDR3 sequences, around a tenth being singletons. Material: PBMCs or a T cell subset sorted from them (not recorded which). The receptors derive from a man younger than 35 who had mild COVID-19 (a few samples of this study predate the infection). Cell type and time point are not known. Both conserved end residues are part of each CDR3. The order of the fields is CDR3 protein, CDR3 DNA, V gene, D gene, clone size, J gene. The D gene is left open where the match is weak. The size entry is marked missing in some rows and otherwise reads once, few, many or a size class.

CDR3: CASSRDSSYEQYF
DNA: TGTGCCAGCAGCCGGGACAGCTCCTACGAGCAGTACTTC
V: TRBV11-2
D: TRBD1
size: many
J: TRBJ2-7

CDR3: CASSASIGVTGELFF
DNA: TGTGCCAGCAGTGCCTCGATAGGGGTCACCGGGGAGCTGTTTTTT
V: TRBV12-3/TRBV12-4
D: -
size: many
J: TRBJ2-2

CDR3: CASSGIAGATSTDTQYF
DNA: TGTGCCAGCAGTGGGATAGCGGGGGCCACTAGCACAGATACGCAGTATTTT
V: TRBV2
D: TRBD2
size: -
J: TRBJ2-3

CDR3: CSAPWQSTDTQYF
DNA: TGCAGCGCCCCCTGGCAGAGCACAGATACGCAGTATTTT
V: TRBV29-1
D: -
size: -
J: TRBJ2-3

CDR3: CASSFRGAETQYF
DNA: TGTGCCAGCAGCTTTAGGGGAGCGGAGACCCAGTACTTC
V: TRBV11-2
D: -
size: -
J: TRBJ2-5

CDR3: CASSQGAFDSPLHF
DNA: TGCGCCAGCAGCCAGGGGGCGTTCGATTCACCCCTCCACTTT
V: TRBV5-1
D: TRBD1
size: many
J: TRBJ1-6

CDR3: CASSAPPEGQTRTDTQYF
DNA: TGTGCCAGCAGTGCCCCCCCCGAAGGACAGACTCGCACAGATACGCAGTATTTT
V: TRBV6-1
D: -
size: many
J: TRBJ2-3

CDR3: CASSRQGVDTEAFF
DNA: TGTGCCAGCAGCCGACAGGGGGTGGACACTGAAGCTTTCTTT
V: TRBV28
D: TRBD1
size: -
J: TRBJ1-1

CDR3: CASYHEGQGSGYTF
DNA: TGTGCCAGCTACCATGAGGGTCAGGGAAGCGGCTACACCTTC
V: TRBV7-9
D: -
size: few
J: TRBJ1-2

CDR3: CSASRGKDEQFF
DNA: TGCAGTGCTAGTCGGGGGAAGGATGAGCAGTTCTTC
V: TRBV20-1
D: -
size: few
J: TRBJ2-1

CDR3: CASSVGTNSPLHF
DNA: TGTGCCAGCAGCGTGGGAACTAATTCACCCCTCCACTTT
V: TRBV9
D: -
size: -
J: TRBJ1-6

CDR3: CASSPSSSNQPQHF
DNA: TGTGCCAGCAGCCCTAGCTCTAGTAATCAGCCCCAGCATTTT
V: TRBV3-1
D: -
size: -
J: TRBJ1-5

CDR3: CASSLPSGADTQYF
DNA: TGTGCCAGCAGCTTACCCAGCGGGGCAGATACGCAGTATTTT
V: TRBV7-6
D: TRBD2
size: many
J: TRBJ2-3

CDR3: CASSQGITSYNEQFF
DNA: TGCGCCAGCAGCCAGGGGATTACCTCCTACAATGAGCAGTTCTTC
V: TRBV4-1
D: -
size: few
J: TRBJ2-1

CDR3: CASSYADLSYEQYF
DNA: TGTGCCAGCAGTTACGCGGATCTCTCCTACGAGCAGTACTTC
V: TRBV27
D: -
size: -
J: TRBJ2-7

CDR3: CASRGRGYNEQFF
DNA: TGTGCCAGTAGGGGCCGAGGTTACAATGAGCAGTTCTTC
V: TRBV19
D: -
size: many
J: TRBJ2-1

CDR3: CASHRGTDTQYF
DNA: TGTGCCAGCCACAGGGGCACAGATACGCAGTATTTT
V: TRBV5-4
D: -
size: many
J: TRBJ2-3

CDR3: CASSLSDRDYPYGYTF
DNA: TGCGCCAGCAGCCTCTCAGACAGAGACTACCCTTATGGCTACACCTTC
V: TRBV5-1
D: -
size: few
J: TRBJ1-2

CDR3: CSARDPRQVAYEQYF
DNA: TGCAGTGCTAGAGATCCTCGACAGGTAGCCTACGAGCAGTACTTC
V: TRBV20-1
D: -
size: few
J: TRBJ2-7

CDR3: CASSLVRPPADTQYF
DNA: TGTGCCAGCAGTTTGGTTCGGCCCCCCGCAGATACGCAGTATTTT
V: TRBV12-3/TRBV12-4
D: -
size: -
J: TRBJ2-3

CDR3: CASSLGFGDQYF
DNA: TGTGCCAGCAGCTTAGGGTTTGGCGACCAGTACTTC
V: TRBV7-2
D: -
size: -
J: TRBJ2-5

CDR3: CASSFWGGRNYEQYF
DNA: TGTGCCAGCAGCTTCTGGGGGGGACGGAACTACGAGCAGTACTTC
V: TRBV7-8
D: TRBD2
size: -
J: TRBJ2-7

CDR3: CASSSAGGNYGYTF
DNA: TGCGCCAGCAGCTCGGCAGGGGGTAACTATGGCTACACCTTC
V: TRBV5-1
D: TRBD1
size: few
J: TRBJ1-2

CDR3: CASSSTGIPGELFF
DNA: TGCGCCAGCAGCTCTACAGGGATTCCCGGGGAGCTGTTTTTT
V: TRBV4-1
D: -
size: -
J: TRBJ2-2

CDR3: CASSQAYSGGNEQFF
DNA: TGTGCCAGCAGCCAAGCATATAGCGGGGGCAATGAGCAGTTCTTC
V: TRBV3-1
D: TRBD2
size: few
J: TRBJ2-1

CDR3: CASSPSPGLQETQYF
DNA: TGTGCCAGCTCCCCCAGCCCCGGACTCCAAGAGACCCAGTACTTC
V: TRBV18
D: -
size: -
J: TRBJ2-5

CDR3: CASSSMDSEQFF
DNA: TGTGCCAGCAGCTCCATGGACAGTGAGCAGTTCTTC
V: TRBV6-6
D: -
size: -
J: TRBJ2-1

CDR3: CASSFPPGLADNEQFF
DNA: TGTGCCAGCAGTTTCCCTCCGGGACTAGCCGACAATGAGCAGTTCTTC
V: TRBV12-3/TRBV12-4
D: TRBD2
size: -
J: TRBJ2-1

CDR3: CASSLTSGPVGKETQYF
DNA: TGTGCCAGCAGTCTAACCTCGGGGCCAGTGGGAAAAGAGACCCAGTACTTC
V: TRBV2
D: -
size: -
J: TRBJ2-5

CDR3: CASSLGRGFSNQPQHF
DNA: TGTGCCAGCAGCTTAGGTAGAGGATTTAGCAATCAGCCCCAGCATTTT
V: TRBV11-2
D: -
size: few
J: TRBJ1-5

CDR3: CASSPGVRDTQYF
DNA: TGTGCCAGCTCACCGGGCGTCCGGGATACGCAGTATTTT
V: TRBV18
D: -
size: many
J: TRBJ2-3